The 9 T cell receptor beta chains below come from one sample, sequenced in a study of OX40 agonist ivuxolimab in advanced cancers. Sequencing used immunoSEQ multiplex PCR; TCRdb keeps in-frame clones, though not all of them. The profile shows approximately 26,000 clones, about four fifths of them singletons. The sample was CD4+ or CD8+ T cells sorted from blood, taken in a trial of the OX40 agonist ivuxolimab. Receptor source: an adult with an advanced solid tumor such as melanoma, head and neck, liver or kidney cancer.

A single count supports this clone. V usage is TRBV25-1 and J usage is TRBJ2-5; the D gene is possibly TRBD2 (6 bases). The V end was cut by 6 bases, the J end by 10 bases, with 18 bases between. Looked up from germline, CDR1 is MGHDK and CDR2 is SYGVNS. This CDR3 spans 13 amino acids. The CDR3 spells CASSFAGRRSQYF. CDR3 nucleotide sequence: TGTGCCAGCAGCTTCGCGGGGCGTCGGAGCCAGTACTTC.

This clone was seen a few times. The chain uses TRBV4-1 and TRBJ2-7; D call uncertain. Trimming left V 1 base short and J 5 bases short, with 12 bases between. The length of the CDR3 is 14 residues. The germline CDR1 and CDR2 sequences are MGHRA and YSYEKL. This chain's CDR3 is CASSQGFSGDEQYF. CDR3 in DNA: TGCGCCAGCAGCCAAGGGTTTTCAGGCGACGAGCAGTACTTC.

This clone has just a few counts. V and J are TRBV10-2 and TRBJ1-1, with D uncertain. This CDR3 is 11 amino acids long. Trimming took off 6 bases at V and 4 bases at J, with 6 bases between the two ends. The germline V gene has CDR1 WSHSY and CDR2 SAAADI. CDR3 sequence (DNA): TGCGCCAGCAGCCCAAGCACTGAAGCTTTCTTT. Residues: CASSPSTEAFF.

This clone occurred a few times. An end of the junction differs from the germline gene, which may be a read error. This same CDR3 is encoded by further DNA sequences in the sample. The chain recombines TRBV4-1 with TRBJ2-1, with TRBD2 identical over 9 bases. Germline CDR1 MGHRA, CDR2 YSYEKL. The CDR3 is made up of 16 amino acids. The CDR3 bases are TGTGCCAGCAGCCGTCTAGCGGGGAGCTCCTACAATGAGCAGTTCTTC. Translated: CASSRLAGSSYNEQFF.

The V and J genes are TRBV28 and TRBJ2-1; possibly TRBD2 for D (6 bases). There are 11 residues in the CDR3. Per germline, CDR1 MDHEN and CDR2 SYDVKM. V lost 2 bases, J lost 10 bases, and 6 bases lay in between. The CDR3 here is CASSLGLEQFF. The CDR3 DNA reads as TGTGCCAGCAGTTTAGGACTAGAGCAGTTCTTC.

In its sample, this clone ranks as medium-sized. The chain has TRBV7-3 and TRBJ2-5; D is possibly TRBD2 (6 bases). The V end lost 3 bases, the J end lost 10 bases, and 15 bases lay between the germline ends. Germline values: CDR1 SGHTA, CDR2 FQGTGA. This CDR3 has 13 amino acids. For the CDR3, the DNA is TGTGCCAGCAGCTTCGCGGGGCGTCGGAGCCAGTACTTC. This encodes CASSFAGRRSQYF.

The chain employs TRBV7-6 and TRBJ2-2; 7 positions match TRBD1. Losses at the gene ends were 5 bases for V and 4 bases for J; bases not matched to a gene: 7. The germline V gene has CDR1 SGHVS and CDR2 FNYEAQ. The CDR3 length is 15 residues. DNA for the CDR3: TGTGCCAGCAGCCCACTGGGACAGATCACCGGGGAGCTGTTTTTT. Protein sequence: CASSPLGQITGELFF.

This rearrangement joins TRBV4-3 to TRBJ2-1; 9 nucleotides match TRBD1. From germline, CDR1 is LGHNA and CDR2 YSLEER. The CDR3 extends over 14 amino acids. Losses at the gene ends were 1 base for V and 7 bases for J; bases not matched to a gene: 2. CDR3 protein: CASSQGQGENEQFF. CDR3 bases: TGCGCCAGCAGCCAAGGACAGGGGGAGAATGAGCAGTTCTTC.

The V and J genes are TRBV7-6 and TRBJ2-3; D is perhaps TRBD2 (6 bases). The V and J ends lost 2 bases and 4 bases respectively, with 13 bases between them. The CDR3 is made up of 15 amino acids. Germline CDR1 reads SGHVS; CDR2 reads FNYEAQ. Here the CDR3 reads CASSLYSPSADTQYF. The DNA for the CDR3 is TGTGCCAGCAGCTTATACTCCCCTAGCGCAGATACGCAGTATTTT. Based on the CDR3 plus reference TRBV7-6 and TRBJ2-3, the full variable domain is GAGVSQSPRYKVTKRGQDVALRCDPISGHVSLYWYRQALGQGPEFLTYFNYEAQQDKSGLPNDRFSAERPEGSISTLTIQRTEQRDSAMYRCASSLYSPSADTQYFGPGTRLTVL.